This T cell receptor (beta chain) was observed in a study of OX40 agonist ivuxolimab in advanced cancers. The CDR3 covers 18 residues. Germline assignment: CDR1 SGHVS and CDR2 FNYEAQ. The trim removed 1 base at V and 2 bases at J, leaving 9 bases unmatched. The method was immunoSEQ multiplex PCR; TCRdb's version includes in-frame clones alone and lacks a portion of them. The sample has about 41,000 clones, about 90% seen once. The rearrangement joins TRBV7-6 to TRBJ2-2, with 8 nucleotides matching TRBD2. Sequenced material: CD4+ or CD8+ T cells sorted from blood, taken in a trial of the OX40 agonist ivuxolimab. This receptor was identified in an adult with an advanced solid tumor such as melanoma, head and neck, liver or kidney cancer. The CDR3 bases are TGTGCCAGCAGCTTAGGGGCCAGCGGGAGTTCCAACACCGGGGAGCTGTTTTTT. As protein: CASSLGASGSSNTGELFF. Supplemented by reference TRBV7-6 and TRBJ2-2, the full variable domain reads GAGVSQSPRYKVTKRGQDVALRCDPISGHVSLYWYRQALGQGPEFLTYFNYEAQQDKSGLPNDRFSAERPEGSISTLTIQRTEQRDSAMYRCASSLGASGSSNTGELFFGEGSRLTVL.